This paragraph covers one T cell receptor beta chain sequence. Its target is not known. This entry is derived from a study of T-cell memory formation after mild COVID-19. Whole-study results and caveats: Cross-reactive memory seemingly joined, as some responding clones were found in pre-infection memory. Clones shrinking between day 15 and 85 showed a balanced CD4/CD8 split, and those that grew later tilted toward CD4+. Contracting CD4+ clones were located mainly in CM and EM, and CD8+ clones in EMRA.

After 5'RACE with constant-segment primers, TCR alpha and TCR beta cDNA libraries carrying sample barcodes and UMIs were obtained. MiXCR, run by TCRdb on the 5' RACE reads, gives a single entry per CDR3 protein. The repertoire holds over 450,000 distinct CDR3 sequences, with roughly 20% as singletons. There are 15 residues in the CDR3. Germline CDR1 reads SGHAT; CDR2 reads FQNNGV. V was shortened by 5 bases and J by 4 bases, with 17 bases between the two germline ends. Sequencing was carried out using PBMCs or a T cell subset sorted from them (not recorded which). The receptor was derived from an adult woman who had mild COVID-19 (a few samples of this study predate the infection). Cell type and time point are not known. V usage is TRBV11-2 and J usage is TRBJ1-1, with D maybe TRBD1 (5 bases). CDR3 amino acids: CASSQGIVESTEAFF. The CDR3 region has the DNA TGTGCCAGCAGCCAGGGCATTGTGGAGAGCACTGAAGCTTTCTTT.